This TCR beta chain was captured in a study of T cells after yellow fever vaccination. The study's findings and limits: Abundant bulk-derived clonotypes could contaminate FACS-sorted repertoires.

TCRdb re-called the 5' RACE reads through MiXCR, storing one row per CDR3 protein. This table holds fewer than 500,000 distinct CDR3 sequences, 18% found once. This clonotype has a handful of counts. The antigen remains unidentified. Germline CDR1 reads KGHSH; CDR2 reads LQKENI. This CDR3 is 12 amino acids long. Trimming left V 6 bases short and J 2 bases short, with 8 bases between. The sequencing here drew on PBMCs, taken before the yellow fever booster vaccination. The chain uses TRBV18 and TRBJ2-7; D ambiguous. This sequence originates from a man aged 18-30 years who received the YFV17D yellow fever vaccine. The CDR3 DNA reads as TGTGCCAGCTCCCCCCCCACCTACGAGCAGTACTTC. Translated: CASSPPTYEQYF.